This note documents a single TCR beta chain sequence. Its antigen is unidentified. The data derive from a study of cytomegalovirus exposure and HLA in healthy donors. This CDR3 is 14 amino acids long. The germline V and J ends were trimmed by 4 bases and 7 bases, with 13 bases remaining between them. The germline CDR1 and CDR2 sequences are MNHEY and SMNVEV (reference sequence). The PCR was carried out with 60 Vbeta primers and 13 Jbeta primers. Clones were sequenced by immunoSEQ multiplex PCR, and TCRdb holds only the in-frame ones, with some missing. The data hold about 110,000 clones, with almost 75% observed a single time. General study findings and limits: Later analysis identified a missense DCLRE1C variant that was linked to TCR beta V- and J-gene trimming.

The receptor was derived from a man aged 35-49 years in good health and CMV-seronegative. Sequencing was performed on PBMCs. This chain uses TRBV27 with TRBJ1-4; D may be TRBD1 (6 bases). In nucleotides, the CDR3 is TGTGCCAGCAGTTCAACAGGGTCTGCTGAAAAACTGTTTTTT. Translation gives CASSSTGSAEKLFF.